Detailed here is one TCR beta chain. Antigen specificity is unknown. Relative to the germline gene, one junction end is altered; a read error may explain this. This entry comes from a study of vaccination effects on CD4 cells after COVID-19. Study-level findings and limits: Clones arising from infection and from vaccination showed marked clonal contraction late after vaccination.

TCRdb's table, derived via immunoSEQ multiplex PCR, lists solely in-frame clones and lacks some. The repertoire holds roughly 56,000 clones, with around four fifths as singletons. Under the ViraFEST assay, PBMC were stimulated with viral peptide pools so that antigen-specific CD4+ T cells expanded. Sequencing was performed afterwards. Culture proceeded for approximately 10 days, and CD4+ T cells were then isolated. Either the mRNA-1273 or the BNT162b2 vaccine was given to participants as two doses. The researchers cultured 1.5 million to 2.5 million PBMC per well with 8 to 10 IU/ml IL-2 and roughly 10 ug/ml peptides. The germline V gene encodes CDR1 LGHDT and CDR2 YNNKEL (reference sequence). The CDR3 totals 17 residues.

The rearrangement links TRBV3-1 (or the pseudogene TRBV3-2) to TRBJ2-3; D assignment may be TRBD1 or TRBD2 (5 bases each). The sample here was CD4+ T cells from PBMCs cultured with HCoV-229E spike peptides, taken after COVID-19 vaccination. The clonotype was recovered from a human donor who received a COVID-19 vaccine. CDR3 DNA sequence: TGTGCCAGCAGCCCGATCACCGGGACGAGCAGCACTGATACGCAGTATTTT. Protein product: CASSPITGTSSTDTQYF.